These T cell receptor beta chains were read from a single sample in a study of a mutant IDH1 vaccine in newly diagnosed glioma. TCRdb keeps only in-frame clones here, not all; method: immunoSEQ multiplex PCR. The table has approximately 36,000 clones, 60% to 80% seen once. The sample here was PBMCs, taken from a glioma patient treated with radiotherapy, temozolomide or both. The receptors originated from a man in his forties or fifties with glioma. Some clones in this sample may be carry-over from other donors' samples. Both conserved end residues are part of each CDR3. The D gene is left open where the match is weak. Size is omitted from some rows. Given values are once, few, many or a class for expanded clones.

NA TRBJ2-7 TRBV4-1 NA 13 CASSQDQTVEQYF TGCGCCAGCAGCCAAGATCAAACGGTCGAGCAGTACTTC
NA TRBJ1-1 TRBV5-1 few 13 CASSFEGATEAFF TGCGCCAGCAGCTTTGAAGGGGCCACTGAAGCTTTCTTT
NA TRBJ1-1 TRBV5-5 once 15 CASSFGHRLNTEAFF TGTGCCAGCAGCTTTGGGCACAGGTTGAACACTGAAGCTTTCTTT
NA TRBJ1-2 TRBV7-8 NA 15 CASSPSGRSYYGYTF TGTGCCAGCAGCCCTTCGGGACGGTCTTACTATGGCTACACCTTC
NA TRBJ2-2 TRBV5-1 NA 16 CASSLATSPNTGELFF TGCGCCAGCAGCTTGGCCACTAGCCCGAACACCGGGGAGCTGTTTTTT
TRBD1 TRBJ1-2 TRBV7-2 NA 17 CASSSSAHRGQGYGYTF TGTGCCAGCAGCTCCTCAGCCCACAGGGGGCAGGGCTATGGCTACACCTTC
TRBD2 TRBJ2-1 TRBV9 NA 16 CASSDLAASSYNEQFF TGTGCCAGCAGCGATCTAGCGGCAAGCTCCTACAATGAGCAGTTCTTC
NA TRBJ2-3 TRBV7-2 NA 15 CASSPGLTSTDTQYF TGTGCCAGCAGCCCGGGACTCACTAGCACAGATACGCAGTATTTT
TRBD2 TRBJ2-3 TRBV10-3 NA 17 CAISEGASGGRTDTQYF TGTGCCATCAGTGAGGGGGCTAGCGGGGGGCGCACAGATACGCAGTATTTT
NA TRBJ1-1 TRBV5-1 few 18 CASSLSRQIREGGTEAFF TGCGCCAGCAGCTTGTCCAGACAGATAAGGGAAGGGGGCACTGAAGCTTTCTTT